This T cell receptor beta chain comes out of a study of blood T cell repertoires in COVID-19. Study details: Researchers got acute and convalescent COVID-19 samples from the United States, Italy and Spain. The analysed material was cDNA or gDNA that came from T cells, B-cell-depleted T cells, or PBMCs.

Authors' data handling: The authors estimated nucleated cell counts from reference gene primer amplification. Measured with immunoSEQ multiplex PCR; TCRdb has only the in-frame clones, and not every one. From that table come the V and J calls and clone size; the DNA was used to work out D and trimming. The sample yields 150,000 to 200,000 clones, more than 85% seen once. Germline-derived CDR1 and CDR2 are LGHDT and YNNKEL (reference sequence). The V gene end was trimmed by 6 bases and the J gene end by 5 bases; junction bases not matched to a gene: 15. The CDR3 length is 16 residues. Input material: peripheral blood. The chain carries TRBV3-1 (or the pseudogene TRBV3-2) and TRBJ2-7, with 8 bases lining up with TRBD2. This receptor was obtained from a man aged 70 or older with active or convalescent COVID-19. The CDR3 spells CASSQTRGGRMDEQYF. The DNA for the CDR3 is TGTGCCAGCAGTCAGACACGGGGGGGGCGTATGGACGAGCAGTACTTC.